This TCR beta chain was captured in a study of CD4 and CD8 cells across lung adenocarcinoma regions. The patients had localized lung adenocarcinoma, a non-small cell subtype. TCRdb re-derived calls from the PCR reads in MiXCR, one entry per CDR3 protein. The profile shows under 9,500 distinct CDR3 sequences, 50% of them singletons. This receptor was obtained from a female donor with lung adenocarcinoma. The CD4 and CD8 labels of this study may be unreliable. The sample taken for sequencing was CD8+ T cells from the margin of a lung tumor.

The CDR3 sequence is CASVRPQANTEAFF. The CDR3 nucleotides read TGTGCCAGCGTCAGGCCGCAAGCAAACACTGAAGCTTTCTTT. The genes are TRBV6-1 and TRBJ1-1; D remains ambiguous. The germline CDR1 and CDR2 sequences are MNHNS and SASEGT. V lost 8 bases and J lost 2, with 15 bases in between. The CDR3 consists of 14 residues.